The rows below give T cell receptor beta chains drawn from one sample of a study of esophageal squamous cell carcinoma under preoperative chemotherapy. TCRdb itself ran the PCR reads through MiXCR, one entry per CDR3 protein. The table includes roughly 30,000 distinct CDR3 sequences, less than 55% detected once. The sample was gathered from a patient given preoperative chemotherapy. The receptors here all came from a human donor with esophageal squamous cell carcinoma. The donor label of this sample is uncertain. The CDR3 runs from the conserved cysteine through the conserved F or W. A D gene is named only where the DNA matches it firmly. Clone sizes are given selectively: once, few, many, or a class where the clone is expanded.

J: TRBJ2-7
size: many
V: TRBV19
D: NA
CDR3: CASSIGGRNEQYF
DNA: TGTGCCAGTAGTATTGGGGGCCGTAACGAGCAGTACTTC

J: TRBJ2-7
size: many
V: TRBV25-1
D: NA
CDR3: CASSSGLREQYF
DNA: TGTGCCAGCAGTAGCGGGCTTCGCGAGCAGTACTTC

J: TRBJ2-6
size: few
V: TRBV4-1
D: TRBD1
CDR3: CASSQAGTGESGANVLTF
DNA: TGCGCCAGCAGCCAAGCCGGGACAGGGGAATCAGGGGCCAACGTCCTGACTTTC

J: TRBJ2-7
size: many
V: TRBV15
D: NA
CDR3: CATSPSFDMVGYEQYF
DNA: TGTGCCACCAGCCCCTCGTTCGACATGGTCGGCTACGAGCAGTACTTC

J: TRBJ2-7
size: NA
V: TRBV6-5
D: TRBD2
CDR3: CASSYLAGDSYEQYF
DNA: TGTGCCAGCAGTTACCTAGCGGGAGACTCCTACGAGCAGTACTTC

J: TRBJ2-7
size: NA
V: TRBV7-2
D: TRBD2
CDR3: CASSFGGRSEQYF
DNA: TGTGCCAGCAGCTTTGGCGGGAGATCCGAGCAGTACTTC

J: TRBJ2-5
size: NA
V: TRBV7-3
D: NA
CDR3: CASSSRPGGRDQDTQYF
DNA: TGTGCCAGCAGCTCCAGACCCGGGGGCCGTGACCAAGACACCCAGTACTTC

J: TRBJ2-5
size: many
V: TRBV25-1
D: NA
CDR3: CASSAPRLYQETQYF
DNA: TGTGCCAGCAGTGCTCCTCGACTGTACCAAGAGACCCAGTACTTC

J: TRBJ2-1
size: NA
V: TRBV12-3/TRBV12-4
D: NA
CDR3: CAGTGGRDQKIQFF
DNA: TGTGCGGGTACCGGGGGCCGTGACCAAAAGATTCAGTTCTTC

J: TRBJ2-7
size: NA
V: TRBV6-1
D: TRBD2
CDR3: CASRGTSPHYEQYF
DNA: TGTGCCAGCAGGGGGACTAGCCCTCACTACGAGCAGTACTTC

J: TRBJ2-5
size: NA
V: TRBV7-2
D: NA
CDR3: CASGPPGTGQEEQYF
DNA: TGTGCCAGCGGCCCCCCCGGGACGGGGCAAGAGGAGCAGTACTTC

J: TRBJ2-4
size: NA
V: TRBV7-2
D: NA
CDR3: CASSSRLKAIDTQYF
DNA: TGTGCCAGCAGCTCCAGGCTTAAGGCGATAGATACTCAGTATTTC

J: TRBJ2-4
size: few
V: TRBV5-6
D: TRBD2
CDR3: CASSLRTSASFNEQYF
DNA: TGTGCCAGCAGCCTCCGGACTAGCGCGAGCTTCAATGAGCAGTACTTC

J: TRBJ2-3
size: NA
V: TRBV7-2
D: TRBD2
CDR3: CAGSGGLAPETQYF
DNA: TGTGCGGGCAGCGGGGGACTAGCACCAGAGACGCAGTATTTT

J: TRBJ2-3
size: once
V: TRBV7-3
D: NA
CDR3: CASSFGNKDTQYF
DNA: TGTGCCAGCAGCTTCGGCAACAAAGATACGCAGTACTTT

J: TRBJ2-4
size: NA
V: TRBV7-6
D: NA
CDR3: CASGFGRGGKNTQYF
DNA: TGTGCCAGCGGGTTCGGTAGGGGCGGCAAAAACACCCAGTACTTC

J: TRBJ2-4
size: NA
V: TRBV7-3
D: TRBD2
CDR3: CGISFVLGGGIQDIQYF
DNA: TGTGGCATCAGCTTCGTGCTCGGGGGAGGGATCCAAGACATCCAGTACTTC

J: TRBJ1-4
size: NA
V: TRBV7-9
D: NA
CDR3: CASSLGDRPNEKLFF
DNA: TGTGCCAGCAGCTTAGGTGACAGACCAAATGAAAAACTGTTTTTT

J: TRBJ2-3
size: NA
V: TRBV24-1
D: NA
CDR3: CSTSDLPDTQYF
DNA: TGTTCCACCAGTGATTTGCCAGATACGCAGTATTTT

J: TRBJ1-1
size: NA
V: TRBV6-1
D: NA
CDR3: CAGSRSANTEAFF
DNA: TGTGCCGGCTCCCGTTCGGCGAACACTGAAGCTTTCTTT

J: TRBJ2-1
size: many
V: TRBV7-3
D: NA
CDR3: CASSVPGRTYNEQFF
DNA: TGTGCCAGCAGCGTACCGGGCCGTACCTACAATGAGCAGTTCTTC

J: TRBJ2-3
size: NA
V: TRBV6-9
D: TRBD1
CDR3: CASSPRTGGTDTQYF
DNA: TGTGCCAGCAGTCCAAGGACAGGGGGCACAGATACGCAGTATTTT

J: TRBJ2-3
size: many
V: TRBV6-2/TRBV6-3
D: NA
CDR3: CASSIGGVGDTQYF
DNA: TGTGCCAGCAGTATCGGGGGAGTCGGAGATACGCAGTATTTT

J: TRBJ2-1
size: many
V: TRBV4-1
D: TRBD2
CDR3: CASSQVGGSPNEQFF
DNA: TGCGCCAGCAGCCAAGTGGGCGGGAGTCCCAATGAGCAGTTCTTC

J: TRBJ2-7
size: many
V: TRBV27
D: NA
CDR3: CASWDGFSSPYEQYF
DNA: TGTGCCAGCTGGGACGGCTTCAGTTCCCCTTACGAGCAGTACTTC

J: TRBJ2-5
size: NA
V: TRBV7-2
D: NA
CDR3: CAGSVRGDQDTQYF
DNA: TGTGCGGGCAGCGTTCGCGGTGACCAAGATACCCAGTACTTC

J: TRBJ2-3
size: NA
V: TRBV7-8
D: TRBD2
CDR3: CASSTEGTSGLAGALYF
DNA: TGTGCCAGCAGCACCGAAGGGACTAGCGGGTTAGCCGGGGCGCTGTATTTT

J: TRBJ2-3
size: NA
V: TRBV12-3/TRBV12-4
D: NA
CDR3: CASSLESTETQYF
DNA: TGTGCCAGCAGTTTAGAGAGCACCGAGACGCAGTATTTT

J: TRBJ2-5
size: few
V: TRBV5-1
D: NA
CDR3: CASSLGLEETQYF
DNA: TGCGCCAGCAGCTTGGGACTAGAAGAGACCCAGTACTTC

J: TRBJ2-3
size: few
V: TRBV7-8
D: TRBD2
CDR3: CASSSGGPRTDAQYF
DNA: TGTGCCAGCAGCTCGGGGGGACCCAGGACCGATGCGCAGTATTTT

J: TRBJ2-5
size: NA
V: TRBV7-2
D: NA
CDR3: CASSLTLETQYF
DNA: TGTGCCAGCAGCTTGACGCTGGAGACCCAGTACTTC

J: TRBJ1-1
size: NA
V: TRBV11-3
D: NA
CDR3: CASSSANRANTEAFF
DNA: TGTGCCAGCAGCTCGGCCAACAGGGCTAACACTGAAGCTTTCTTT

J: TRBJ2-3
size: NA
V: TRBV12-3/TRBV12-4
D: NA
CDR3: CASGGGYSTDTQYF
DNA: TGTGCCTCCGGAGGGGGATATTCCACAGATACGCAGTATTTT

J: TRBJ2-3
size: few
V: TRBV7-2
D: NA
CDR3: CASSPDYTSTDTQYF
DNA: TGTGCCAGCAGCCCTGACTACACTAGCACAGATACGCAGTATTTT

J: TRBJ2-3
size: NA
V: TRBV7-3
D: TRBD1
CDR3: CASSLQGVRAKDTQYF
DNA: TGTGCCAGCAGCTTACAGGGGGTGAGGGCCAAAGACACTCAGTATTTC

J: TRBJ2-3
size: few
V: TRBV28
D: NA
CDR3: CASSLAGRDTDTQYF
DNA: TGTGCCAGCAGTTTAGCGGGACGTGACACAGATACGCAGTATTTT

J: TRBJ1-1
size: NA
V: TRBV11-1
D: TRBD1
CDR3: CASSFPGTGRMNTEAFF
DNA: TGTGCCAGCAGCTTCCCCGGGACAGGTCGAATGAACACTGAAGCTTTCTTT

J: TRBJ2-7
size: few
V: TRBV7-6
D: TRBD2
CDR3: CASSSFSGGYNEQYF
DNA: TGTGCCAGCAGCTCCTTCTCGGGGGGGTACAATGAGCAGTACTTC

J: TRBJ2-4
size: NA
V: TRBV6-1
D: NA
CDR3: CASSELWGRDTNTQYF
DNA: TGTGCCAGCAGTGAATTGTGGGGGAGAGACACAAATACTCAGTACTTC

J: TRBJ1-4
size: NA
V: TRBV11-2
D: NA
CDR3: CASSLVAGFGEKLFF
DNA: TGTGCCAGCAGCTTAGTCGCAGGCTTTGGTGAAAAACTGTTTTTT

J: TRBJ1-2
size: many
V: TRBV6-1
D: NA
CDR3: CASSKRGTLANYGYTF
DNA: TGTGCCAGCAGCAAAAGGGGGACACTAGCTAACTATGGCTACACCTTC

J: TRBJ2-1
size: many
V: TRBV6-5
D: NA
CDR3: CASSYSTAGQETQFF
DNA: TGTGCCAGCAGTTACTCGACGGCCGGACAAGAGACCCAGTTCTTC

J: TRBJ2-3
size: NA
V: TRBV14
D: NA
CDR3: CASSQGSVSITNTQYF
DNA: TGTGCCAGCAGCCAAGGTTCCGTCTCGATCACAAATACGCAGTATTTT

J: TRBJ2-2
size: many
V: TRBV28
D: NA
CDR3: CASSSHTGELFF
DNA: TGTGCCAGCAGCTCTCACACCGGGGAGCTGTTTTTT

J: TRBJ2-1
size: NA
V: TRBV7-2
D: NA
CDR3: CASSLGTGSANKQFF
DNA: TGTGCCAGCAGCCTCGGGACTGGGAGTGCAAATAAGCAGTTCTTC

J: TRBJ2-7
size: few
V: TRBV5-1
D: NA
CDR3: CASSREAGKGEQYF
DNA: TGCGCCAGCAGCCGAGAAGCAGGGAAGGGCGAGCAGTACTTC

J: TRBJ2-5
size: NA
V: TRBV7-6
D: TRBD2
CDR3: CASGGMGGGDPETQYF
DNA: TGTGCCAGCGGGGGGATGGGGGGGGGTGACCCAGAGACCCAGTACTTC

J: TRBJ2-1
size: NA
V: TRBV11-3
D: NA
CDR3: CANSRQPGFNNEQFF
DNA: TGTGCCAACAGCCGACAACCGGGTTTTAACAATGAGCAGTTCTTC

J: TRBJ2-7
size: NA
V: TRBV6-1
D: NA
CDR3: CASQLGVGSYEQYF
DNA: TGTGCCAGCCAACTAGGGGTGGGGTCCTACGAGCAGTACTTC

J: TRBJ2-4
size: NA
V: TRBV12-3/TRBV12-4
D: NA
CDR3: CALRGRDTDIQYF
DNA: TGTGCGCTCAGGGGCCGTGACACCGACATTCAGTACTTC

J: TRBJ1-2
size: NA
V: TRBV27
D: NA
CDR3: CASGMWEGTSGYGYTF
DNA: TGTGCCAGCGGCATGTGGGAGGGCACGTCGGGCTATGGCTACACCTTC

J: TRBJ2-4
size: NA
V: TRBV7-2
D: NA
CDR3: CRVSGPRAKDMQYF
DNA: TGCCGCGTCTCGGGGCCGAGGGCCAAAGACATGCAGTACTTC

J: TRBJ2-1
size: NA
V: TRBV7-9
D: NA
CDR3: CASSSDAEQFF
DNA: TGTGCCAGCAGCTCGGACGCCGAGCAGTTCTTC

J: TRBJ2-1
size: NA
V: TRBV7-2
D: TRBD2
CDR3: CASSFRGLAVHEQFF
DNA: TGTGCCAGCAGCTTCAGGGGACTAGCGGTCCATGAGCAGTTCTTC